A single sample gave rise to the 29 T cell receptor beta chains below, sequenced in a study of OX40 agonist ivuxolimab in advanced cancers. Clones were sequenced by immunoSEQ multiplex PCR, and TCRdb holds only the in-frame ones, with some missing. The sample lists fewer than 90,000 clones, over 75% occurring once. The material sequenced was CD4+ or CD8+ T cells sorted from blood, taken in a trial of the OX40 agonist ivuxolimab. Receptors originate from an adult with an advanced solid tumor such as melanoma, head and neck, liver or kidney cancer.

The rearrangement links TRBV11-3 to TRBJ2-1, with D perhaps TRBD1 (5 bases). CDR1 and CDR2 from the germline V gene are SGHNT and YENEEA. The CDR3 covers 17 residues. The V and J ends lost 0 bases and 2 bases respectively, with 14 bases between them. CDR3 protein: CASSLDQFQGPYNEQFF. In DNA, the CDR3 is TGTGCCAGCAGCTTAGATCAATTCCAGGGTCCCTACAATGAGCAGTTCTTC.

The J gene is TRBJ2-2, the V gene TRBV5-1; perhaps TRBD2 as D (6 bases). CDR1 and CDR2 from the germline V gene are SGHRS and YFSETQ. CDR3 length: 16 amino acids. Trimming left V 4 bases short and J 2 bases short, with 15 bases between. The CDR3 nucleotides read TGCGCCAGCAGCCCGATGGGACTCCCCAACACCGGGGAGCTGTTTTTT. Protein sequence: CASSPMGLPNTGELFF.

The chain carries TRBV4-2 and TRBJ1-5; D unresolved. V was pared by 3 bases and J by 0 bases, with 12 bases between. CDR3 length: 16 residues. CDR1 is LGHNA, CDR2 YNFKEQ, per germline. This chain's CDR3 is CASSHSPGNSNQPQHF. Here the CDR3 DNA reads TGTGCCAGCAGCCATTCCCCGGGGAATAGCAATCAGCCCCAGCATTTT.

This clone was seen a handful of times. J is TRBJ2-7 and V is TRBV11-3, with D possibly matching TRBD1 (6 bases). V was clipped by 5 bases and J by 2 bases, with 19 bases between them. This CDR3 has 16 residues. Germline V gives CDR1 SGHNT, CDR2 YENEEA. The DNA for the CDR3 is TGTGCCAGCAGCAAAGAGGGAACGGGACAAGCCTACGAGCAGTACTTC. This codes for CASSKEGTGQAYEQYF.

The chain combines TRBV7-3 with TRBJ1-2; no clear D gene. Germline V gene sequence: CDR1 SGHTA, CDR2 FQGTGA. V lost 1 base, J lost 4 bases, and 7 bases lay in between. The CDR3 sequence is 13 residues long. As DNA, the CDR3 is TGTGCCAGCAGCTTAATGGGCACCTATGGCTACACCTTC. Amino acids: CASSLMGTYGYTF.

This chain connects TRBV5-1 to TRBJ2-7; D tentatively fits TRBD1 or TRBD2 (5 bases each). V was clipped by 4 bases and J by 0 bases, with 8 bases between them. CDR1 and CDR2 from the germline V gene are SGHRS and YFSETQ. The CDR3 runs to 13 residues. The chain's CDR3 is CASSAGTSYEQYF. In nucleotides, the CDR3 is TGCGCCAGCAGCGCAGGGACCTCCTACGAGCAGTACTTC.

The chain carries TRBV7-2 and TRBJ2-5; TRBD2 matches at 9 bases. The CDR3 length is 15 residues. The J segment lost 5 bases and the V segment lost 6 bases, leaving 10 bases of the junction unmatched. From germline, CDR1 is SGHTA and CDR2 FQGNSA. CDR3 in DNA: TGTGCCAGCAGACCAGCGGGAGGACTGGGGGAGACCCAGTACTTC. It specifies CASRPAGGLGETQYF. The variable domain in full, completed from reference TRBV7-2 and TRBJ2-5, reads GAGVSQSPSNKVTEKGKDVELRCDPISGHTALYWYRQSLGQGLEFLIYFQGNSAPDKSGLPSDRFSAERTGGSVSTLTIQRTQQEDSAVYLCASRPAGGLGETQYFGPGTRLLVL.

The chain is built from TRBV9 and TRBJ2-3, with a weak D call TRBD2 (7 bases). Germline V CDR1 and CDR2: SGDLS, YYNGEE. V lost 0 bases and J lost 7, with 12 bases in between. This CDR3 is 14 amino acids long. CDR3 bases: TGTGCCAGCAGCGTAGCTGAGGGGGGGCATACGCAGTATTTT. As protein: CASSVAEGGHTQYF.

The J gene is TRBJ2-7, the V gene TRBV7-2, with D perhaps TRBD1 or TRBD2 (5 bases each). The germline V gene has CDR1 SGHTA and CDR2 FQGNSA. Between the trimmed V and J ends, which lost 0 bases and 0 bases, there was a span of 15 bases. The CDR3 has 17 amino acids. The CDR3 region is CASSLAMVGRVSYEQYF. The CDR3 coding sequence is TGTGCCAGCAGCTTAGCGATGGTGGGGCGGGTCTCCTACGAGCAGTACTTC.

The chain uses TRBV5-1 and TRBJ1-1; 8 positions agree with TRBD1. The CDR3 has 14 amino acids. Germline assignment: CDR1 SGHRS and CDR2 YFSETQ. Trimming at V came to 4 bases and at J to 4 bases, leaving 6 bases not matched to a gene. This CDR3 is CASSVGDRSTEAFF. The CDR3 region has the DNA TGCGCCAGCAGCGTCGGGGACAGGTCCACTGAAGCTTTCTTT.

The chain has TRBV11-3 and TRBJ2-4; no clear D. The CDR3 extends over 15 amino acids. The V end was cut by 1 base, the J end by 4 bases, with 11 bases between. Germline CDR1 is SGHNT and CDR2 is YENEEA. The CDR3 here is CASSLGTLAKNIQYF. As DNA, the CDR3 is TGTGCCAGCAGCTTAGGGACCCTGGCTAAAAACATTCAGTACTTC.

CDR3 nucleotide sequence: TGTGCCAGCGGAAGGACAGGGCACGGCTACACCTTC. This sequence encodes CASGRTGHGYTF. The chain employs TRBV6-5 and TRBJ1-2, with 8 bases identical to TRBD1. Germline-derived CDR1 and CDR2 are MNHEY and SVGAGI. This CDR3 has 12 amino acids. The V segment lost 8 bases and the J segment 8 bases; nucleotides outside the gene matches: 7.

This rearrangement joins TRBV4-3 to TRBJ1-6; the match to TRBD1 covers 9 bases. This CDR3 region has 15 residues. Unmatched junction bases numbered 1, after V lost 0 bases and J lost 7 bases. Germline V gene lookup returns CDR1 LGHNA and CDR2 YSLEER. CDR3 sequence: CASSQDDRGNSPLHF. The CDR3 region has the DNA TGCGCCAGCAGCCAAGATGACAGGGGGAATTCACCCCTCCACTTT.

This clone was found once. This chain uses TRBV27 with TRBJ2-3, with D tentatively TRBD1 (5 bases). The V gene lost 7 bases and the J gene lost 2 bases, with 10 bases spanning the gap. Germline CDR1 MNHEY, CDR2 SMNVEV (reference sequence). The CDR3 length is 13 residues. CDR3 coding DNA: TGTGCCAGCACCGACAGCAACACAGATACGCAGTATTTT. This gives the protein CASTDSNTDTQYF.

The chain carries TRBV11-2 and TRBJ1-6; D not resolved. Germline V gives CDR1 SGHAT, CDR2 FQNNGV. V lost 5 bases, J lost 4 bases, and 9 bases lay in between. The CDR3 has 14 amino acids. The CDR3 coding sequence is TGTGCCAGCAGCCAGAGTTTATATAATTCACCCCTCCACTTT. Translated, it gives CASSQSLYNSPLHF.

This chain joins TRBV30 and TRBJ1-1; the match to TRBD1 covers 9 bases. V was pared by 4 bases and J by 4 bases, with 13 bases of the junction left unmatched. The CDR3 runs 16 residues. In germline, CDR1 is GTSNPN, CDR2 SVGIG (reference sequence). The CDR3 protein is CAWNRRGQGYRTEAFF. The CDR3 coding sequence is TGTGCCTGGAACAGACGCGGACAGGGGTATCGCACTGAAGCTTTCTTT. Complete variable domain (other parts from reference TRBV30 and TRBJ1-1): SQTIHQWPATLVQPVGSPLSLECTVEGTSNPNLYWYRQAAGRGLQLLFYSVGIGQISSEVPQNLSASRPQDRQFILSSKKLLLSDSGFYLCAWNRRGQGYRTEAFFGQGTRLTVV.

This sequence joins TRBV9 and TRBJ2-5; TRBD1 matches at 9 bases. The CDR3 extends over 14 amino acids. J was trimmed by 5 bases and V by 3 bases; bases with no gene match: 5. CDR1 SGDLS and CDR2 YYNGEE come from the germline V gene. Written as DNA, the CDR3 is TGTGCCAGCAGCGGTACAGGGGGCGCGGAGACCCAGTACTTC. Residues: CASSGTGGAETQYF.

This clone is a singleton in its sample. This rearrangement joins TRBV5-5 to TRBJ2-7, with 7 bases fitting TRBD1. V dropped 4 bases and J dropped 7; count of bases not matched to a gene: 11. CDR1 and CDR2 from the germline V gene are SGHKS and YYEKEE (reference sequence). The CDR3 contains 14 residues. The CDR3 bases are TGTGCCAGCAGCCGAGACAGGGATCAGGGGGAGCAGTACTTC. It encodes CASSRDRDQGEQYF.

The rearrangement uses TRBV19 and TRBJ2-3; maybe TRBD1 (6 bases). The V end lost 1 base, the J end lost 1 base, and 9 bases lay between the germline ends. The germline gives CDR1 LNHDA, CDR2 SQIVND (reference sequence). The CDR3 is 15 amino acids. This CDR3 reads CASSIGHRGTDTQYF. The CDR3 nucleotides are TGTGCCAGTAGTATAGGCCACAGGGGCACAGATACGCAGTATTTT.

V and J are TRBV11-2 and TRBJ1-2; possibly TRBD1 for D (6 bases). Germline V CDR1 and CDR2: SGHAT, FQNNGV. The CDR3 has 14 residues. Between the trimmed V and J ends, which lost 0 bases and 6 bases, there was a span of 11 bases. The CDR3 reads CASSLDRGGHGYTF. The CDR3 region has the DNA TGTGCCAGCAGCTTAGATCGGGGGGGGCATGGCTACACCTTC. The full variable domain, with the rest looked up from reference TRBV11-2 and TRBJ1-2, is EAGVAQSPRYKIIEKRQSVAFWCNPISGHATLYWYQQILGQGPKLLIQFQNNGVVDDSQLPKDRFSAERLKGVDSTLKIQPAKLEDSAVYLCASSLDRGGHGYTFGSGTRLTVV.

This clone has just one count. V is TRBV7-9 and J is TRBJ2-3, with TRBD2 matching over 7 bases. CDR1 and CDR2 from the germline V gene are SEHNR and FQNEAQ (reference sequence). This CDR3 is 16 amino acids long. Trimming took 2 bases from V and 4 from J; bases not matched to a gene: 9. The CDR3 region has the DNA TGTGCCAGCAGCTTATTTTTCACTAGCGACGCAGATACGCAGTATTTT. Translation: CASSLFFTSDADTQYF.

This clone was detected a few times. The rearrangement links TRBV2 to TRBJ1-1, with 8 bases that match TRBD1. This CDR3 is built from 15 residues. Germline lookup yields CDR1 SNHLY and CDR2 FYNNEI. V shed 5 bases and J 4 bases; nucleotides not matched to a gene: 9. CDR3 DNA: TGTGCCAGCAGTATACACCCGACAGGGGCCACTGAAGCTTTCTTT. It yields the protein CASSIHPTGATEAFF.

V and J are TRBV7-9 and TRBJ2-2, with 9 bases fitting TRBD1. CDR3 length: 15 residues. Per germline, CDR1 SEHNR and CDR2 FQNEAQ (reference sequence). V shed 10 bases and J 4 bases; nucleotides not matched to a gene: 10. The CDR3 region has the DNA TGTGCCATCCCGTATCGACAGGGGGGCACCGGGGAGCTGTTTTTT. It is translated as CAIPYRQGGTGELFF.

The rearrangement joins TRBV6-5 to TRBJ2-1; TRBD2 aligns across 16 bases. J was trimmed by 9 bases and V by 6 bases; bases with no gene match: 5. The CDR3 spans 15 residues. Germline CDR1 is MNHEY and CDR2 is SVGAGI. The CDR3 sequence is CASRGLAGGPGEQFF. For the CDR3, the DNA is TGTGCCAGCAGGGGACTAGCGGGAGGGCCAGGTGAGCAGTTCTTC.

CDR3 nucleotides: TGTGCCAGCAGCTTCTTCAGCCAAAGCGGGAGCAGGAAGCAGTTCTTC. Translated, it gives CASSFFSQSGSRKQFF. This chain links TRBV5-6 with TRBJ2-1, with 8 bases aligning to TRBD2. Germline-derived CDR1 and CDR2 are SGHDT and YYEEEE. With V trimmed by 2 bases and J by 11 bases, 15 bases remained unmatched. The CDR3 is made up of 16 amino acids.

V is TRBV6-1 and J is TRBJ1-2; the match to TRBD1 covers 8 bases. There are 15 residues in the CDR3. J was trimmed by 0 bases and V by 6 bases; bases with no gene match: 6. Germline CDR1 and CDR2: MNHNS and SASEGT. DNA for the CDR3: TGTGCCAGCAGCAGGACAGGGACCTCTAACTATGGCTACACCTTC. Protein sequence: CASSRTGTSNYGYTF.

The chain's CDR3 is CASRGRTSGTNEQFF. The CDR3 coding sequence is TGTGCCAGCAGGGGTAGGACTAGCGGGACGAATGAGCAGTTCTTC. The rearrangement joins TRBV2 to TRBJ2-1, with TRBD2 matching 12 bases. The trim removed 6 bases at V and 7 bases at J, leaving 7 bases unmatched. Germline V lookup: CDR1 SNHLY, CDR2 FYNNEI. CDR3 length equals 15 residues. The whole variable domain, filled in from reference TRBV2 and TRBJ2-1, reads EPEVTQTPSHQVTQMGQEVILRCVPISNHLYFYWYRQILGQKVEFLVSFYNNEISEKSEIFDDQFSVERPDGSNFTLKIRSTKLEDSAMYFCASRGRTSGTNEQFFGPGTRLTVL.

Remarks on this clone: Other DNA sequences in the same sample also yield this CDR3. The chain employs TRBV11-2 and TRBJ1-4; D is uncertain. Germline V gives CDR1 SGHAT, CDR2 FQNNGV. V was cut by 3 bases and J by 2 bases, with 10 bases left in between. The CDR3 sequence is 15 residues long. Here the CDR3 DNA reads TGTGCCAGCAGCTTCGCCCCGGCCACTAATGAAAAACTGTTTTTT. It yields the protein CASSFAPATNEKLFF. The full variable domain, its missing parts supplied by reference TRBV11-2 and TRBJ1-4, is EAGVAQSPRYKIIEKRQSVAFWCNPISGHATLYWYQQILGQGPKLLIQFQNNGVVDDSQLPKDRFSAERLKGVDSTLKIQPAKLEDSAVYLCASSFAPATNEKLFFGSGTQLSVL.

The chain employs TRBV19 and TRBJ2-7; 8 positions agree with TRBD1. Germline-derived CDR1 and CDR2 are LNHDA and SQIVND (reference sequence). The CDR3 loop spans 14 amino acids. J was trimmed by 5 bases and V by 7 bases; bases with no gene match: 10. In DNA, the CDR3 is TGTGCCAGTAACACCCGACAGGGGACCAACGAGCAGTACTTC. Amino acids: CASNTRQGTNEQYF. The full variable domain, rest sourced from reference TRBV19 and TRBJ2-7, is DGGITQSPKYLFRKEGQNVTLSCEQNLNHDAMYWYRQDPGQGLRLIYYSQIVNDFQKGDIAEGYSVSREKKESFPLTVTSAQKNPTAFYLCASNTRQGTNEQYFGPGTRLTVT.